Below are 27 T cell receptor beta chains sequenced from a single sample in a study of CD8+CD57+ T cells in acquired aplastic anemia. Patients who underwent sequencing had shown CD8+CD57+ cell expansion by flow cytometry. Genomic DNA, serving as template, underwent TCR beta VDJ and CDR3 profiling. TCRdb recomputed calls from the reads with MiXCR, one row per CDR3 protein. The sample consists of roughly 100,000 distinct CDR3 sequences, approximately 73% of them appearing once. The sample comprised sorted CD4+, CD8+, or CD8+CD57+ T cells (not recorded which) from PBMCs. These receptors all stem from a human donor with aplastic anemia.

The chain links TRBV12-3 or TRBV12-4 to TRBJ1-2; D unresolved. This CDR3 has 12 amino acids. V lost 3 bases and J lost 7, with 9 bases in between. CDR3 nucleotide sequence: TGTGCCAGCAGTTTGTTAGGTTCTGGCTACACCTTC. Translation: CASSLLGSGYTF.

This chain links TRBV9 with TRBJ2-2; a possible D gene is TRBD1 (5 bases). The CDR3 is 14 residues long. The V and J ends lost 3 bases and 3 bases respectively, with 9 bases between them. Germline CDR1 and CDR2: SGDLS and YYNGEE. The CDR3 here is CASSGIGDTGELFF. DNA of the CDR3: TGTGCCAGCAGCGGAATAGGGGACACCGGGGAGCTGTTTTTT.

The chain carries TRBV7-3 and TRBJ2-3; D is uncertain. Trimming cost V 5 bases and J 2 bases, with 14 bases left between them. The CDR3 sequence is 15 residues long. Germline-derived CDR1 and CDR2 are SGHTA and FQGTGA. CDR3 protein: CASSTTGETTDTQYF. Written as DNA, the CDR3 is TGTGCCAGCAGCACCACCGGAGAGACCACAGATACGCAGTATTTT.

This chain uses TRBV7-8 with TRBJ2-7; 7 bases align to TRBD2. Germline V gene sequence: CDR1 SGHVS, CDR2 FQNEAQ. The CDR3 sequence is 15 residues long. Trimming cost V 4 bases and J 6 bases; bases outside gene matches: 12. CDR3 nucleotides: TGTGCCAGCAGCTCCCCGAGCGGCGGGAGACCCGAGCAGTACTTC. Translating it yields CASSSPSGGRPEQYF.

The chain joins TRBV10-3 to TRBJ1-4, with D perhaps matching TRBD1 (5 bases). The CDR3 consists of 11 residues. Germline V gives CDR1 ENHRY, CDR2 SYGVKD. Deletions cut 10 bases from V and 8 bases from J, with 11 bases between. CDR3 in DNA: TGTGCCACCTGGGAGGGGGAAAAACTGTTTTTT. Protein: CATWEGEKLFF.

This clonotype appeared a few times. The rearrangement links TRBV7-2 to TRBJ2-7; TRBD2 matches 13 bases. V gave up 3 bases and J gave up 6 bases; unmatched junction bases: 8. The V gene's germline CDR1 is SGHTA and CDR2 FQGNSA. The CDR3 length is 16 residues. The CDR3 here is CASSLDGLAGAVEQYF. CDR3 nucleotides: TGTGCCAGCAGCTTGGACGGACTAGCGGGAGCTGTCGAGCAGTACTTC.

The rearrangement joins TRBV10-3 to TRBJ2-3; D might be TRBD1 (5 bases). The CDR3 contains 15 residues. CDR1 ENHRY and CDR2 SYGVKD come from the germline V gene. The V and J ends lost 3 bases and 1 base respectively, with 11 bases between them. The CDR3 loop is CAISDTGVGTDTQYF. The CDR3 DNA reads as TGTGCCATCAGTGACACAGGAGTCGGCACAGATACGCAGTATTTT.

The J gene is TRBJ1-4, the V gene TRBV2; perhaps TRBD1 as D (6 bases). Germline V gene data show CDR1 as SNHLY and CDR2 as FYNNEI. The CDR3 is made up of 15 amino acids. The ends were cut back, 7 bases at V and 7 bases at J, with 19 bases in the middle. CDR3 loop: CASTGPREGVEKLFF. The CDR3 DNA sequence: TGTGCCAGCACGGGACCGCGGGAGGGGGTTGAAAAACTGTTTTTT.

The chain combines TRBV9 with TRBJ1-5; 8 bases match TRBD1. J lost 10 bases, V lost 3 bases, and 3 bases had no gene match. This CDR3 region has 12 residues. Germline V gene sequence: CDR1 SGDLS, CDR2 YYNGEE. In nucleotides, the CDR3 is TGTGCCAGCAGCGCCGGGACAGGACCCCAGCATTTT. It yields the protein CASSAGTGPQHF.

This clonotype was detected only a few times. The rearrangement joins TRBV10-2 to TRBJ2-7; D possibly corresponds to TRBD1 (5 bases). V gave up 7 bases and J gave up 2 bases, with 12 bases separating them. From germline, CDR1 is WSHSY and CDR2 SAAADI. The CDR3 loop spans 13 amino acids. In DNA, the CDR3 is TGCGCCAGCACCAGACAGCCTCCCTACGAGCAGTACTTC. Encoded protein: CASTRQPPYEQYF.

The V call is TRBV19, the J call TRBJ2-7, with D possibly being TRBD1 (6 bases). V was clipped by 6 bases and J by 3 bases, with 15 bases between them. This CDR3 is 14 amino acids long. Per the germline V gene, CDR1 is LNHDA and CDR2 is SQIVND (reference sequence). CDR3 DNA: TGTGCCAGTAGACCCACGGGACAAATCTACGAGCAGTACTTC. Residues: CASRPTGQIYEQYF. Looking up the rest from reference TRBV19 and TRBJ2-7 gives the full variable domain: DGGITQSPKYLFRKEGQNVTLSCEQNLNHDAMYWYRQDPGQGLRLIYYSQIVNDFQKGDIAEGYSVSREKKESFPLTVTSAQKNPTAFYLCASRPTGQIYEQYFGPGTRLTVT.

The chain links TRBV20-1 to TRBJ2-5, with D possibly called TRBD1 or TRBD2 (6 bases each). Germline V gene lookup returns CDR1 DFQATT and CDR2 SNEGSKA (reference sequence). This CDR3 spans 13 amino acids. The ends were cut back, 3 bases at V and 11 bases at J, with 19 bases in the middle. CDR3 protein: CSASATGAWEQYF. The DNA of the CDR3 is TGCAGTGCTAGCGCTACGGGGGCCTGGGAGCAGTACTTC.

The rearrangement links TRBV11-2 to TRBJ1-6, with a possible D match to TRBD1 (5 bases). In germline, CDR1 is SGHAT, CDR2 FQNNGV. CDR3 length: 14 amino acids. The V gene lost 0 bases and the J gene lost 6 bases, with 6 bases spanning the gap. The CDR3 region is CASSLEGVNSPLHF. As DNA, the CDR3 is TGTGCCAGCAGCTTAGAGGGGGTTAATTCACCCCTCCACTTT.

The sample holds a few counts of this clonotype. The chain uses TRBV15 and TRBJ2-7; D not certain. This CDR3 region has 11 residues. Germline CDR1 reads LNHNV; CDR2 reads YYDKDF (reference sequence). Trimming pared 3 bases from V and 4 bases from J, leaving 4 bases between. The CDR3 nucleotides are TGTGCCACCAGCAGGGGGTACGAGCAGTACTTC. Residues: CATSRGYEQYF. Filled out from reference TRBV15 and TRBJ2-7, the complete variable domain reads DAMVIQNPRYQVTQFGKPVTLSCSQTLNHNVMYWYQQKSSQAPKLLFHYYDKDFNNEADTPDNFQSRRPNTSFCFLDIRSPGLGDTAMYLCATSRGYEQYFGPGTRLTVT.

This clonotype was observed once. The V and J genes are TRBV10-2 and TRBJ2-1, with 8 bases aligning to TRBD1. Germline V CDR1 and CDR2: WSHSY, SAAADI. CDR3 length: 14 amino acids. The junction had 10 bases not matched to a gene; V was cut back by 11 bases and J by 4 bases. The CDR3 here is CAGGEDRVYNEQFF. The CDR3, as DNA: TGCGCCGGTGGCGAGGACAGGGTGTACAATGAGCAGTTCTTC.

The CDR3 nucleotides are TGCAGTGCTAGAGATTTGGTGGGCGGGAGGGCAACTGGCGAGCAGTACTTC. Translating gives CSARDLVGGRATGEQYF. V usage is TRBV20-1 and J usage is TRBJ2-7, with 9 positions matching TRBD2. This CDR3 has 17 amino acids. The J segment lost 6 bases and the V segment lost 0 bases, leaving 15 bases of the junction unmatched. Per germline, CDR1 DFQATT and CDR2 SNEGSKA (reference sequence).

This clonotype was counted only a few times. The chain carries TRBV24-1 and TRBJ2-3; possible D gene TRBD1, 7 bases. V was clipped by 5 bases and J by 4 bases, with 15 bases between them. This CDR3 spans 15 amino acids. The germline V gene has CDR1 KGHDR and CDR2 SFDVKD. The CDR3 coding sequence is TGTGCCACCAGTGCTTCCCAGGGGGGCGCAGATACGCAGTATTTT. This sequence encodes CATSASQGGADTQYF.

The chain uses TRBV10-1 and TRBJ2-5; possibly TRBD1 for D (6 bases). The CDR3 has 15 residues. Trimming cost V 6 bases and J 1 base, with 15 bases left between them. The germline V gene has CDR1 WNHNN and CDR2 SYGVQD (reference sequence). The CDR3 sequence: CASSQGTGIQETQYF. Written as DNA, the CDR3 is TGCGCCAGCAGCCAGGGAACAGGGATCCAAGAGACCCAGTACTTC.

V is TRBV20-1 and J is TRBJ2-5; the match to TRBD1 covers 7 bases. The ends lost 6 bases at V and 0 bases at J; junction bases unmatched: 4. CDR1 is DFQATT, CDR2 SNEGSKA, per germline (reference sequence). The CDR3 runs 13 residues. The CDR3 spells CSARGQDQETQYF. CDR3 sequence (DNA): TGCAGTGCCCGAGGACAGGACCAAGAGACCCAGTACTTC.

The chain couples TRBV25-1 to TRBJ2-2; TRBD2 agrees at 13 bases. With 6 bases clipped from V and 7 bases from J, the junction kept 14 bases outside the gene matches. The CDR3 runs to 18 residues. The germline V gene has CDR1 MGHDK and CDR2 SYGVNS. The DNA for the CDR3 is TGTGCCAGCAGGAAGGACGGCGGACTAGCGGGAGTGTTCGGGGAGCTGTTTTTT. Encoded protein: CASRKDGGLAGVFGELFF.

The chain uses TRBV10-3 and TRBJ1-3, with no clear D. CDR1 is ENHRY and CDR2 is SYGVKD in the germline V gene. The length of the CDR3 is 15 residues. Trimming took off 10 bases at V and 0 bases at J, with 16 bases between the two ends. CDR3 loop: CATLWGTISGNTIYF. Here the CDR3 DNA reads TGTGCCACACTCTGGGGAACCATCTCTGGAAACACCATATATTTT.

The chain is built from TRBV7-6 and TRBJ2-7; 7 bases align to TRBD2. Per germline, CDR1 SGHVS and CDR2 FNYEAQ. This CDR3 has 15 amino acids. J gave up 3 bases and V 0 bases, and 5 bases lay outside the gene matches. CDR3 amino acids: CASSLAGGPLYEQYF. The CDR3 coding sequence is TGTGCCAGCAGCTTAGCGGGAGGGCCTCTCTACGAGCAGTACTTC.

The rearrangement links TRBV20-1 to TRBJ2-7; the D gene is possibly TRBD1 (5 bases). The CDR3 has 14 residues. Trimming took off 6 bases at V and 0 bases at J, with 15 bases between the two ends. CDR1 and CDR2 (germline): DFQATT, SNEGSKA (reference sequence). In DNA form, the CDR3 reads TGCAGTGCATTACGACAGCGTCACTCCTACGAGCAGTACTTC. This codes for CSALRQRHSYEQYF.

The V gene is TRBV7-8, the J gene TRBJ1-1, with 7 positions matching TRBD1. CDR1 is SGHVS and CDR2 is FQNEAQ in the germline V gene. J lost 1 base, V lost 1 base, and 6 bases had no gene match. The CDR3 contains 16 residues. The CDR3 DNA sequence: TGTGCCAGCAGCTTAGGGTACAGGGGCAGGAACACTGAAGCTTTCTTT. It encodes CASSLGYRGRNTEAFF.

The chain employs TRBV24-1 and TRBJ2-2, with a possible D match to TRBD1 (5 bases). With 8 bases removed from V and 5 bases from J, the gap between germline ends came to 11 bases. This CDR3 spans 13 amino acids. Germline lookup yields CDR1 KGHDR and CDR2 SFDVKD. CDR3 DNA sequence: TGTGCCACCACAGGGTCGTCTACCGGGGAGCTGTTTTTT. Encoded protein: CATTGSSTGELFF.

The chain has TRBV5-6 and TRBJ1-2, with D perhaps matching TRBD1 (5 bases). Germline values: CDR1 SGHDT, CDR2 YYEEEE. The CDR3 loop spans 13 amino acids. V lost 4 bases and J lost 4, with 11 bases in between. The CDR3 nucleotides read TGTGCCAGCAGCGCGGGACGGGCCTATGGCTACACCTTC. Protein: CASSAGRAYGYTF.

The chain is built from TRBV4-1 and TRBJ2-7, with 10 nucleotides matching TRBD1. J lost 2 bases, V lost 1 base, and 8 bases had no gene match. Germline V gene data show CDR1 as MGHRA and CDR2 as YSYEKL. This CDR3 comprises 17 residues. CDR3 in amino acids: CASSQGWGDRGTYEQYF. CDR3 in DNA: TGCGCCAGCAGCCAAGGCTGGGGGGACAGGGGTACCTACGAGCAGTACTTC.